One sample yielded the 22 T cell receptor beta chains listed below, sequenced in a study of shared clonotypes between healthy human individuals. Some clones are missing from TCRdb's copy, which holds only in-frame ones; the method was immunoSEQ multiplex PCR. The sample holds roughly 2 million clones; around 95% are singletons and the top ten take 0.13%. Sequencing was done on a sample of naive CD4+ T cells sorted from blood. Subset noted: CD45RA+ positively selected. The receptors come from a man aged 18-30 years in good health.

The genes are TRBV29-1 and TRBJ1-2; D might be TRBD1 (6 bases). Germline-derived CDR1 and CDR2 are SQVTM and ANQGSEA. This CDR3 comprises 12 residues. Between the trimmed V and J ends, which lost 1 base and 5 bases, there was a span of 8 bases. DNA for the CDR3: TGCAGCGTTGAAGGGACAGAATATGGCTACACCTTC. The encoded protein is CSVEGTEYGYTF.

The CDR3 DNA is TGTGCCAGCAGTGAAGGGGAGGGGGCCTACGAGCAGTACTTC. Its protein product is CASSEGEGAYEQYF. The V and J genes are TRBV6-1 and TRBJ2-7, with a weak D call TRBD2 (7 bases). Per the germline V gene, CDR1 is MNHNS and CDR2 is SASEGT. CDR3 length: 14 amino acids. V was shortened by 1 base and J by 2 bases, with 9 bases between the two germline ends.

This clone appeared a few times. V is TRBV27 and J is TRBJ1-6; unclear D gene. Per the germline V gene, CDR1 is MNHEY and CDR2 is SMNVEV (reference sequence). V lost 3 bases to trimming and J lost 7 bases, with 13 bases between them. CDR3 length: 15 amino acids. CDR3 DNA: TGTGCCAGCAGTTTCGAGGGAACAGAGAATTCACCCCTCCACTTT. Translated, it gives CASSFEGTENSPLHF.

This chain connects TRBV5-4 to TRBJ1-6; no definite D call. The CDR3 has 16 amino acids. V dropped 2 bases and J dropped 0 bases, with 9 bases sitting between them. Germline CDR1 reads SGHNT; CDR2 reads YYREEE (reference sequence). This CDR3 is CASSLSSGSYNSPLHF. Here the CDR3 DNA reads TGTGCCAGCAGCTTAAGCTCTGGCTCCTATAATTCACCCCTCCACTTT.

The chain uses TRBV25-1 and TRBJ2-1; possibly TRBD2 for D (6 bases). Germline V gives CDR1 MGHDK, CDR2 SYGVNS. The CDR3 extends over 17 amino acids. The germline V and J ends were trimmed by 3 bases and 0 bases, with 15 bases remaining between them. In DNA, the CDR3 is TGTGCCAGCAGTGATCCGACTGGGGGGAGCTCCTACAATGAGCAGTTCTTC. Encoded protein: CASSDPTGGSSYNEQFF.

The chain recombines TRBV5-1 with TRBJ2-1, with D unresolved. The CDR3 extends over 14 amino acids. V lost 0 bases to trimming and J lost 5 bases, with 9 bases between them. Germline V gene lookup returns CDR1 SGHRS and CDR2 YFSETQ. The CDR3 spells CASSLGARHNEQFF. The CDR3 region has the DNA TGCGCCAGCAGCTTGGGTGCGAGGCACAATGAGCAGTTCTTC.

Worth noting for this clone: A read error is possible here, since a much larger clone lies one base away. CDR3 in amino acids: CASSFGANTEAFF. CDR3 DNA sequence: TGTGCCAGCAGCTTCGGGGCTAACACTGAAGCTTTCTTT. The chain couples TRBV7-9 to TRBJ1-1; perhaps TRBD1 as D (5 bases). V lost 3 bases, J lost 2 bases, and 7 bases lay in between. The CDR3 is made up of 13 amino acids. Germline V gene lookup returns CDR1 SEHNR and CDR2 FQNEAQ (reference sequence).

The chain carries TRBV7-3 and TRBJ2-3, with TRBD1 as a possible D gene (5 bases). Germline-derived CDR1 and CDR2 are SGHTA and FQGTGA. V was cut by 5 bases and J by 4 bases, with 7 bases left in between. The CDR3 extends over 12 amino acids. The CDR3 DNA follows: TGTGCCAGCAGCCAGGGTGCAGATACGCAGTATTTT. Protein product: CASSQGADTQYF.

This rearrangement joins TRBV25-1 to TRBJ1-2; 8 bases map to TRBD1. Per the germline V gene, CDR1 is MGHDK and CDR2 is SYGVNS. CDR3 length: 15 residues. V shed 7 bases and J 7 bases; nucleotides not matched to a gene: 14. CDR3 residues: CASNPLCRGPSGYTF. The CDR3 bases are TGTGCCAGCAACCCTCTATGCAGGGGGCCGTCTGGCTACACCTTC.

This chain uses TRBV29-1 with TRBJ2-5; possible D gene TRBD1, 5 bases. The V gene's germline CDR1 is SQVTM and CDR2 ANQGSEA. The CDR3 extends over 13 amino acids. V was trimmed by 6 bases and J by 1 base, leaving 12 bases between them. DNA of the CDR3: TGCAGCGTGTTCCCTGGGGCCCAAGAGACCCAGTACTTC. It encodes CSVFPGAQETQYF.

CDR3: CAISDLRGNYGYTF. CDR3 bases: TGTGCCATCAGTGATTTGAGAGGGAATTATGGCTACACCTTC. The rearrangement uses TRBV10-3 and TRBJ1-2; D call uncertain. With 3 bases removed from V and 5 bases from J, the gap between germline ends came to 13 bases. This CDR3 is built from 14 residues. CDR1 is ENHRY, CDR2 SYGVKD, per germline.

Worth noting for this clone: At the DNA level, this CDR3 is encoded by other sequences in the same sample as well. The chain employs TRBV5-1 and TRBJ2-1; the D is unclear. Looked up from germline, CDR1 is SGHRS and CDR2 is YFSETQ. The CDR3 has 13 residues. V was shortened by 0 bases and J by 4 bases, with 5 bases between the two germline ends. The CDR3 region has the DNA TGCGCCAGCAGCTTGGAAGCTTACAATGAGCAGTTCTTC. It encodes CASSLEAYNEQFF.

About this clone: Other DNA sequences in the same sample also yield this CDR3. This chain connects TRBV6-6 to TRBJ1-3; D unclear. The germline V and J ends were trimmed by 5 bases and 0 bases, with 2 bases remaining between them. The CDR3 is 12 residues long. Germline V CDR1 and CDR2: MNHNY, SVGAGI (reference sequence). This CDR3 is CASSRSGNTIYF. CDR3 nucleotide sequence: TGTGCCAGCAGTCGCTCTGGAAACACCATATATTTT.

This chain joins TRBV7-6 and TRBJ2-7; TRBD1 is a possible D gene (5 bases). There are 15 residues in the CDR3. Trimming removed 2 bases at V and 3 bases at J, with 14 bases between. Per the germline V gene, CDR1 is SGHVS and CDR2 is FNYEAQ. CDR3 residues: CASSLRAGQNYEQYF. CDR3 nucleotides: TGTGCCAGCAGCTTAAGGGCAGGGCAGAACTACGAGCAGTACTTC. The variable domain in full, with the rest retrieved from reference TRBV7-6 and TRBJ2-7, is GAGVSQSPRYKVTKRGQDVALRCDPISGHVSLYWYRQALGQGPEFLTYFNYEAQQDKSGLPNDRFSAERPEGSISTLTIQRTEQRDSAMYRCASSLRAGQNYEQYFGPGTRLTVT.

This rearrangement joins TRBV6-5 to TRBJ1-6, with a possible D match to TRBD1 (5 bases). Trimming stripped 5 bases from V and 9 bases from J, with 17 bases between. The CDR3 runs 15 residues. The germline V gene has CDR1 MNHEY and CDR2 SVGAGI. The CDR3 sequence: CASSRSGVEVSPLHF. In DNA form, the CDR3 reads TGTGCCAGCAGTCGATCGGGGGTCGAGGTTTCACCCCTCCACTTT.

J is TRBJ2-4 and V is TRBV6-5; 8 nucleotides line up with TRBD2. Germline V CDR1 and CDR2: MNHEY, SVGAGI. Trimming at V came to 5 bases and at J to 0 bases, leaving 3 bases not matched to a gene. The CDR3 sequence is 15 residues long. This chain's CDR3 is CASSVGLVAKNIQYF. CDR3 sequence (DNA): TGTGCCAGCAGTGTGGGACTAGTAGCCAAAAACATTCAGTACTTC.

As concerns this clone: The same CDR3 can be traced to other DNA sequences in this sample. The V call is TRBV2, the J call TRBJ2-2; a weak D match, TRBD1 (5 bases). This CDR3 has 13 residues. Trimming shortened V by 2 bases and J by 6 bases, and 7 bases separated the two germline ends. Germline CDR1 is SNHLY and CDR2 is FYNNEI. CDR3 region: CASSEQGSGELFF. The CDR3 DNA sequence: TGTGCCAGCAGTGAACAGGGTTCCGGGGAGCTGTTTTTT.

The chain carries TRBV7-9 and TRBJ2-3; D is ambiguous. The CDR3 is 12 residues long. Germline V gene lookup returns CDR1 SEHNR and CDR2 FQNEAQ (reference sequence). Trimming pared 8 bases from V and 4 bases from J, leaving 10 bases between. This chain's CDR3 is CASRAVSDTQYF. Written as DNA, the CDR3 is TGTGCCAGCCGGGCGGTTTCAGATACGCAGTATTTT.

The CDR3 bases are TGTGCCAGCAGTGACTCTGGGGGGGGAGCTTTCTTT. Amino acids: CASSDSGGGAFF. The chain carries TRBV6-4 and TRBJ1-1; D possibly corresponds to TRBD1 (5 bases). From germline, CDR1 is MRHNA and CDR2 SNTAGT. The CDR3 totals 12 residues. The V and J ends lost 0 bases and 10 bases respectively, with 9 bases between them.

This chain joins TRBV7-2 and TRBJ2-5; TRBD2 agrees at 11 bases. J lost 4 bases, V lost 7 bases, and 8 bases had no gene match. This CDR3 region has 15 residues. CDR1 is SGHTA, CDR2 FQGNSA, per germline. CDR3 in DNA: TGTGCCAGCACCCCTCGACTAGCGGGAAGAGAGACCCAGTACTTC. This gives the protein CASTPRLAGRETQYF.

The CDR3 here is CASSPRGYLNTGELFF. CDR3 nucleotide sequence: TGTGCCAGCAGTCCCAGGGGCTATTTGAACACCGGGGAGCTGTTTTTT. V and J are TRBV27 and TRBJ2-2, with a possible D match to TRBD1 (6 bases). CDR1 MNHEY and CDR2 SMNVEV come from the germline V gene (reference sequence). Trimming pared 5 bases from V and 1 base from J, leaving 14 bases between. The CDR3 consists of 16 residues.

The genes are TRBV5-1 and TRBJ2-1, with 8 bases aligning to TRBD1. The germline CDR1 and CDR2 sequences are SGHRS and YFSETQ. V was pared by 4 bases and J by 9 bases, with 6 bases of the junction left unmatched. This CDR3 is built from 13 residues. The CDR3 is CASSPLGTGEQFF. CDR3 nucleotides: TGCGCCAGCAGCCCTCTCGGGACAGGTGAGCAGTTCTTC.